Following are 20 T cell receptor beta chains from one sample sequenced in a study of blood T cell repertoires in COVID-19 (dated by TCRdb to 2020 to 2022). The library was prepared using the immunoSEQ multiplex PCR assay. TCRdb took over this immuneACCESS table, retaining in-frame rearrangements with V and J assigned. Such tables are incomplete; in checked studies, under half of the missing clones stem from an unresolved V gene, and the remainder is unexplained. The sample profile shows roughly 230,000 clones; roughly four fifths of them were found once. Together, the top ten hold approximately 7% of the sample. Sequencing was performed on peripheral blood. The receptors were gathered from a woman between 50 and 59 years old with acute or convalescent COVID-19.

The chain combines TRBV11-1 with TRBJ1-2; D is unresolved. V lost 1 base and J 7 bases, leaving 16 bases between the germline ends. Germline loops: CDR1 SGHAT, CDR2 FQDESV (reference sequence). This CDR3 spans 15 amino acids. The CDR3 sequence is CASSLEFKRRSGYTF. DNA for the CDR3: TGTGCCAGCAGCTTAGAATTTAAGCGCCGGAGTGGCTACACCTTC.

This clone was found a few times. V is TRBV7-2 and J is TRBJ1-6; 7 bases fit TRBD1. In germline, CDR1 is SGHTA, CDR2 FQGNSA. The CDR3 extends over 16 amino acids. J was trimmed by 10 bases and V by 0 bases; bases with no gene match: 9. CDR3 in amino acids: CASSLAGGGVRSPLHF. The CDR3 DNA reads TGTGCCAGCAGCTTAGCAGGGGGCGGTGTCAGATCACCCCTCCACTTT.

V gene TRBV7-2 combines with J gene TRBJ2-3; 7 bases match TRBD1. This CDR3 is built from 15 residues. Germline V gene sequence: CDR1 SGHTA, CDR2 FQGNSA. Trimming took 1 base from V and 7 from J; bases not matched to a gene: 8. CDR3 protein: CASSLGQGRSHTQYF. CDR3 nucleotides: TGTGCCAGCAGCTTAGGACAGGGCCGAAGTCATACGCAGTATTTT.

This rearrangement joins TRBV5-1 to TRBJ2-1; 8 bases agree with TRBD1. The CDR3 sequence is 12 residues long. Germline CDR1 is SGHRS and CDR2 is YFSETQ. V trimming: 4 bases; J trimming: 9 bases; junction bases outside the gene matches: 3. This CDR3 is CASSAQGVEQFF. CDR3 DNA sequence: TGCGCCAGCAGCGCACAGGGGGTTGAGCAGTTCTTC. The full variable domain, in which reference TRBV5-1 and TRBJ2-1 provide the parts outside the CDR3, is KAGVTQTPRYLIKTRGQQVTLSCSPISGHRSVSWYQQTPGQGLQFLFEYFSETQRNKGNFPGRFSGRQFSNSRSEMNVSTLELGDSALYLCASSAQGVEQFFGPGTRLTVL.

The count of this clone is one. The rearrangement links TRBV12-3 or TRBV12-4 to TRBJ2-1, with TRBD2 as a possible D gene (5 bases). V lost 6 bases and J lost 10, with 10 bases in between. This CDR3 region has 11 residues. CDR3 residues: CASRDRGEQFF. CDR3 DNA sequence: TGTGCCAGCAGGGACCGGGGAGAGCAGTTCTTC.

The chain combines TRBV19 with TRBJ2-1, with TRBD2 identical over 8 bases. The CDR3 is 15 amino acids. V dropped 5 bases and J dropped 9; count of bases not matched to a gene: 12. Germline V gives CDR1 LNHDA, CDR2 SQIVND (reference sequence). CDR3 nucleotide sequence: TGTGCCAGTAGTGCCGGGCGAGCGGGAGCGGGTGAGCAGTTCTTC. This gives the protein CASSAGRAGAGEQFF.

The chain joins TRBV7-3 to TRBJ2-1; D is possibly TRBD1 (6 bases). This CDR3 region has 15 residues. Germline CDR1 reads SGHTA; CDR2 reads FQGTGA. The V gene lost 6 bases and the J gene lost 0 bases, with 12 bases spanning the gap. The CDR3 reads CASSRQARSYNEQFF. CDR3 bases: TGTGCCAGCAGTCGACAGGCCCGCTCCTACAATGAGCAGTTCTTC.

The genes are TRBV4-1 and TRBJ1-5; D is perhaps TRBD1 (6 bases). V lost 4 bases to trimming and J lost 6 bases, with 13 bases between them. CDR3 length equals 14 residues. Germline V gives CDR1 MGHRA, CDR2 YSYEKL. The CDR3: CASSRVTGAQPQHF. The CDR3 nucleotides read TGCGCCAGCAGCCGAGTGACAGGAGCTCAGCCCCAGCATTTT.

The V gene is TRBV30, the J gene TRBJ1-3; the D is unclear. Germline assignment: CDR1 GTSNPN and CDR2 SVGIG (reference sequence). V was pared by 2 bases and J by 0 bases, with 14 bases between. CDR3 length: 16 residues. The CDR3 coding sequence is TGTGCCTGGAGTTTAACCCCCCTAGGCTCTGGAAACACCATATATTTT. Protein: CAWSLTPLGSGNTIYF.

This sequence joins TRBV7-2 and TRBJ2-3, with 10 bases aligning to TRBD2. The CDR3 totals 17 residues. V was pared by 3 bases and J by 3 bases, with 9 bases of the junction left unmatched. Germline V gene sequence: CDR1 SGHTA, CDR2 FQGNSA. The CDR3 loop is CASSFGIAGGGTDTQYF. The CDR3, as DNA: TGTGCCAGCAGCTTTGGCATAGCGGGGGGAGGAACAGATACGCAGTATTTT.

This chain links TRBV18 with TRBJ2-3; TRBD1 aligns across 10 bases. CDR3 length: 15 residues. Germline loops: CDR1 KGHSH, CDR2 LQKENI. Unmatched junction bases numbered 7, after V lost 3 bases and J lost 7 bases. The CDR3 DNA reads as TGTGCCAGCTCACCGGGACAGGGGTTGGCGAATACGCAGTATTTT. It translates to CASSPGQGLANTQYF. Complete variable domain (other parts from reference TRBV18 and TRBJ2-3): NAGVMQNPRHLVRRRGQEARLRCSPMKGHSHVYWYRQLPEEGLKFMVYLQKENIIDESGMPKERFSAEFPKEGPSILRIQQVVRGDSAAYFCASSPGQGLANTQYFGPGTRLTVL.

V is TRBV4-2 and J is TRBJ2-3; 11 nucleotides line up with TRBD2. The V and J ends lost 5 bases and 5 bases, in that order; junction bases with no gene match: 9. The CDR3 loop spans 16 amino acids. Germline CDR1 LGHNA, CDR2 YNFKEQ. In nucleotides, the CDR3 is TGTGCCAGCAGCTCTACTAGCGGGAGCGGGATAGATACGCAGTATTTT. This encodes CASSSTSGSGIDTQYF.

J is TRBJ2-5 and V is TRBV20-1; D perhaps matches TRBD2 (5 bases). The CDR3 has 11 residues. Looked up from germline, CDR1 is DFQATT and CDR2 is SNEGSKA (reference sequence). V was trimmed by 6 bases and J by 7 bases, leaving 12 bases between them. CDR3 nucleotides: TGCAGTGCAAGGAGCGGACGGACCCAGTACTTC. As protein: CSARSGRTQYF.

About this clone: At one end, the junction sequence differs from germline, possibly due to a read error. The genes are TRBV6-2 or TRBV6-3 and TRBJ2-3, with TRBD1 matching 8 bases. Germline CDR1 reads MNHEY; CDR2 reads SVGEGT. CDR3 length equals 17 residues. CDR3 in DNA: TGTGCCAGCAGTTACCTGGCCAGGGGGCCTCGCACGGATACGCAGTATTTT. Encoded protein: CASSYLARGPRTDTQYF.

The V call is TRBV29-1, the J call TRBJ1-1; no clear D gene. The CDR3 has 12 amino acids. V was clipped by 5 bases and J by 3 bases, with 10 bases between them. Per the germline V gene, CDR1 is SQVTM and CDR2 is ANQGSEA. This chain's CDR3 is CSVLTMDTEAFF. DNA for the CDR3: TGCAGCGTTCTGACAATGGACACTGAAGCTTTCTTT.

This chain uses TRBV6-2 or TRBV6-3 with TRBJ2-1; 7 positions match TRBD1. Trimming at V came to 6 bases and at J to 9 bases, leaving 5 bases not matched to a gene. Germline V lookup: CDR1 MNHEY, CDR2 SVGEGT. The length of the CDR3 is 12 residues. In DNA, the CDR3 is TGTGCCAGCAGCGACAGGGTAGGTGAGCAGTTCTTC. Amino acid sequence: CASSDRVGEQFF.

This clone was picked up one time. The V and J genes are TRBV6-2 or TRBV6-3 and TRBJ1-5; perhaps TRBD1 as D (6 bases). Looked up from germline, CDR1 is MNHEY and CDR2 is SVGEGT. V dropped 2 bases and J dropped 6 bases, with 14 bases sitting between them. This CDR3 has 15 amino acids. The CDR3 DNA follows: TGTGCCAGCAGTTACGGGGGGGGCGGTGGTCAGCCCCAGCATTTT. Its translation is CASSYGGGGGQPQHF.

The chain uses TRBV2 and TRBJ1-2, with 8 bases matching TRBD1. This CDR3 is 13 amino acids long. Germline V gene sequence: CDR1 SNHLY, CDR2 FYNNEI. With V trimmed by 5 bases and J by 3 bases, 2 bases remained unmatched. The chain's CDR3 is CASSTGQDYGYTF. In DNA form, the CDR3 reads TGTGCCAGCAGTACGGGACAGGACTATGGCTACACCTTC.

V and J are TRBV7-9 and TRBJ2-7; D is uncertain. Germline CDR1 reads SEHNR; CDR2 reads FQNEAQ (reference sequence). The CDR3 runs to 11 residues. Trimming cost V 5 bases and J 5 bases, with 7 bases left between them. In nucleotides, the CDR3 is TGTGCCAGCAGCGAGATTCACGAGCAGTACTTC. It encodes CASSEIHEQYF.

This clone showed up just a few times. J is TRBJ1-2 and V is TRBV18; the D gene is possibly TRBD1 (5 bases). Trimming removed 0 bases at V and 4 bases at J, with 15 bases between. The CDR3 loop spans 16 amino acids. CDR1 is KGHSH and CDR2 is LQKENI in the germline V gene. The CDR3 region is CASSPPGDGGFYGYTF. For the CDR3, the DNA is TGTGCCAGCTCACCACCGGGAGACGGGGGGTTCTATGGCTACACCTTC. The complete variable domain, with remaining parts taken from reference TRBV18 and TRBJ1-2, reads NAGVMQNPRHLVRRRGQEARLRCSPMKGHSHVYWYRQLPEEGLKFMVYLQKENIIDESGMPKERFSAEFPKEGPSILRIQQVVRGDSAAYFCASSPPGDGGFYGYTFGSGTRLTVV.